This T cell receptor beta chain was profiled in a study of blood T cell repertoires in COVID-19. Whole-study context: From the United States, Italy and Spain came samples of acute and convalescent COVID-19. Sources were T cells, B-cell-depleted T cells, or PBMCs; the material itself was cDNA or gDNA.

Study processing details: Estimation of nucleated cell counts relied on the amplification of reference gene primers. The data were produced by immunoSEQ multiplex PCR, yet TCRdb's version contains in-frame clones alone and is incomplete. V and J calls and clone size are those listed in that table; D and trimming were worked out from the DNA. This sample yields about 240,000 clones, of which roughly 87% are seen a single time; more than 6% belongs to the top ten. The ends lost 1 base at V and 1 base at J; junction bases unmatched: 3. The CDR3 totals 15 residues. Germline values: CDR1 LNHNV, CDR2 YYDKDF (reference sequence).

The specimen sequenced was peripheral blood. The chain couples TRBV15 to TRBJ2-5; 7 positions match TRBD1. This receptor was identified in a man in his sixties who had recovered from COVID-19. The CDR3 bases are TGTGCCACCAGCAGAGTGGGGACAGTCCAAGAGACCCAGTACTTC. Its protein is CATSRVGTVQETQYF.